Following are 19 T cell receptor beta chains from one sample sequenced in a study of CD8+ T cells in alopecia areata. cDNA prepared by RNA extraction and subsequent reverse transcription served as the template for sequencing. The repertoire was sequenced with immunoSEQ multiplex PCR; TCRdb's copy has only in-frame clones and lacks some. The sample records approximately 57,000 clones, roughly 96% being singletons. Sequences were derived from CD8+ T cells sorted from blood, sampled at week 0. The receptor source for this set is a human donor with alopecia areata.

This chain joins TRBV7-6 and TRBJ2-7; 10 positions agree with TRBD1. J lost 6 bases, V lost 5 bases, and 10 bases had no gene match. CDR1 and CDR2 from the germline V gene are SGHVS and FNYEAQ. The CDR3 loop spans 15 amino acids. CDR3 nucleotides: TGTGCCAGCAGCCCCCCTGGGACAGGGGTGGGCGAGCAGTACTTC. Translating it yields CASSPPGTGVGEQYF.

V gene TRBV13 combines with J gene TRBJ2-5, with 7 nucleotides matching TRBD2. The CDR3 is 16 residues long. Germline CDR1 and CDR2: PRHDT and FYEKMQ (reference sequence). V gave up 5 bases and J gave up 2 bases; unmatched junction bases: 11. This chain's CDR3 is CASSARNGGFQETQYF. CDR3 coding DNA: TGTGCCAGCAGCGCACGGAACGGGGGGTTTCAAGAGACCCAGTACTTC.

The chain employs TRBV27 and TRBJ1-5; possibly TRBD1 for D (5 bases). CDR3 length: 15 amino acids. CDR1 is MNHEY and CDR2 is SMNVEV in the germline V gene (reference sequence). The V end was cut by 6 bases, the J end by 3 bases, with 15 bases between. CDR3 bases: TGTGCCAGCAGCTACTCCCGGGACCCCAATCAGCCCCAGCATTTT. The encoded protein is CASSYSRDPNQPQHF.

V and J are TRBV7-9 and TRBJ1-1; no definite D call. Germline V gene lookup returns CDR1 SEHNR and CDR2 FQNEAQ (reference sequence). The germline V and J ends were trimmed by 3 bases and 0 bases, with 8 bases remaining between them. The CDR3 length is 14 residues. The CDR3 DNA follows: TGTGCCAGCAGCTTGGGCGGATTGAACACTGAAGCTTTCTTT. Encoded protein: CASSLGGLNTEAFF.

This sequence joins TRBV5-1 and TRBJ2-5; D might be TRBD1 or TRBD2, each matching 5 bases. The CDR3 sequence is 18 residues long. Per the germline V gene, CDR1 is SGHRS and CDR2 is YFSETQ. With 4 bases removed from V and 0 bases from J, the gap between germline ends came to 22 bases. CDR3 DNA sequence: TGCGCCAGCAGCCCGGGACGAACGGCGACCTACTACCAAGAGACCCAGTACTTC. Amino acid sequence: CASSPGRTATYYQETQYF.

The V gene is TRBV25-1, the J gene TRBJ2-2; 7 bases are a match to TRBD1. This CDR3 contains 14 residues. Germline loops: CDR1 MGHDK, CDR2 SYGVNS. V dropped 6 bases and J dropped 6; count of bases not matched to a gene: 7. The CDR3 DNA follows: TGTGCCAGCAGCGAGGACAGGTTGGCCGGGGAGCTGTTTTTT. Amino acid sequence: CASSEDRLAGELFF.

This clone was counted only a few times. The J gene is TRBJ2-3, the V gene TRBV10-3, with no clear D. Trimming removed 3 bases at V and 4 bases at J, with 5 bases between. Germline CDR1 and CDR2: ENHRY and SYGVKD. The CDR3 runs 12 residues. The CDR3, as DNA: TGTGCCATCAGTGACGCACCAGATACGCAGTATTTT. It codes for CAISDAPDTQYF.

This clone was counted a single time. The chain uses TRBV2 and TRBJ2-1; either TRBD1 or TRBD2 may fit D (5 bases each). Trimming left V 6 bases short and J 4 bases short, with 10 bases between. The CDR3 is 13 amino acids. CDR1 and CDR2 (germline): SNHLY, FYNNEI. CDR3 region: CASRGTAYNEQFF. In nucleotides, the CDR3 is TGTGCCAGCAGAGGGACGGCTTACAATGAGCAGTTCTTC.

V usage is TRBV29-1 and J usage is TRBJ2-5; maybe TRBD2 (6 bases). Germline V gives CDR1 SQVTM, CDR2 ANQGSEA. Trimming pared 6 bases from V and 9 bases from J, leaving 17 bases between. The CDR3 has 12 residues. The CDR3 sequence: CSVHGDRGSQYF. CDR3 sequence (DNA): TGCAGCGTGCACGGAGATCGGGGGTCCCAGTACTTC.

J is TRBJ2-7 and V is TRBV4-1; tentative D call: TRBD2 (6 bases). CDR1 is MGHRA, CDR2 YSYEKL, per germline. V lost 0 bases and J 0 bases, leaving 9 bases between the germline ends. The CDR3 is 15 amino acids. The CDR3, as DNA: TGCGCCAGCAGCCAAGATGGGGAGGACTCCTACGAGCAGTACTTC. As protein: CASSQDGEDSYEQYF.

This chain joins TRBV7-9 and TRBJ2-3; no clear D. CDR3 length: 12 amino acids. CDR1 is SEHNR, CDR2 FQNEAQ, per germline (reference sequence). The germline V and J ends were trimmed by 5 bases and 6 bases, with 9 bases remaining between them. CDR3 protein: CASSPTPDTQYF. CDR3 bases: TGTGCCAGCAGCCCGACCCCGGATACGCAGTATTTT. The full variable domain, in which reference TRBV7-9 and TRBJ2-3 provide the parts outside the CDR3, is DTGVSQNPRHKITKRGQNVTFRCDPISEHNRLYWYRQTLGQGPEFLTYFQNEAQLEKSRLLSDRFSAERPKGSFSTLEIQRTEQGDSAMYLCASSPTPDTQYFGPGTRLTVL.

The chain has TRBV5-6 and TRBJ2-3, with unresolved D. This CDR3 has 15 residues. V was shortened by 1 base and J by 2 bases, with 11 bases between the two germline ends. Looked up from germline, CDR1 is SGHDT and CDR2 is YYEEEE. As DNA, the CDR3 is TGTGCCAGCAGCTTGAGGCTACCCGACACAGATACGCAGTATTTT. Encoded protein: CASSLRLPDTDTQYF.

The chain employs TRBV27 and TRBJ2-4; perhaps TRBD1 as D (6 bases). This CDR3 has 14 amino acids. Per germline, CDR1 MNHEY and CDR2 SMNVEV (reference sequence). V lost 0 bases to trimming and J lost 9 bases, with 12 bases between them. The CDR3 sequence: CASSLSIGGSIQYF. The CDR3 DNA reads TGTGCCAGCAGTTTATCGATTGGGGGCAGCATTCAGTACTTC.

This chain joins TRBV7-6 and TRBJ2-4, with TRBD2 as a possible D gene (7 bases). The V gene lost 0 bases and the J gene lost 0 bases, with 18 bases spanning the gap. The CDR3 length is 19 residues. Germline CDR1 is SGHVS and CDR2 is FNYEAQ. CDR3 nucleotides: TGTGCCAGCAGCTTAGCCCTGGGGGGGCGGGACGAAGCCAAAAACATTCAGTACTTC. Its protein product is CASSLALGGRDEAKNIQYF.

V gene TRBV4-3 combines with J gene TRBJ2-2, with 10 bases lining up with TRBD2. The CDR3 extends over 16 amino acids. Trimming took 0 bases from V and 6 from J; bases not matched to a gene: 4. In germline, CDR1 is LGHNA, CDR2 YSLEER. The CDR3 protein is CASSQEGAGGAGELFF. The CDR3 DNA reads TGCGCCAGCAGCCAAGAGGGAGCGGGGGGGGCCGGGGAGCTGTTTTTT.

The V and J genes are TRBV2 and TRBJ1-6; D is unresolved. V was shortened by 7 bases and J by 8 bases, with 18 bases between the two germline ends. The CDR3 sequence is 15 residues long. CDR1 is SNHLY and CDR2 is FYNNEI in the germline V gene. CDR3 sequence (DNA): TGTGCCAGCAAGACCTGGGGAGAGGGAGATTCACCCCTCCACTTT. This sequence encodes CASKTWGEGDSPLHF. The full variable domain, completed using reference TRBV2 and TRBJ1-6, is EPEVTQTPSHQVTQMGQEVILRCVPISNHLYFYWYRQILGQKVEFLVSFYNNEISEKSEIFDDQFSVERPDGSNFTLKIRSTKLEDSAMYFCASKTWGEGDSPLHFGNGTRLTVT.

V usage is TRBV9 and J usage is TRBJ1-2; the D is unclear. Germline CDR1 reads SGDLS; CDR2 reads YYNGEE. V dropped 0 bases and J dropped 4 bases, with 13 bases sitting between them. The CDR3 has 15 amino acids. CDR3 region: CASSVGGNLIYGYTF. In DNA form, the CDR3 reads TGTGCCAGCAGCGTAGGAGGCAATCTGATCTATGGCTACACCTTC.

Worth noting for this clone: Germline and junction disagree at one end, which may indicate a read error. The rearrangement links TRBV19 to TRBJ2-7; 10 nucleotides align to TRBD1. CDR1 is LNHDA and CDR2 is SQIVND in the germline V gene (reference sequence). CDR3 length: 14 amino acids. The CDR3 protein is CASSSWTGGDERYF. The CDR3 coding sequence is TGTGCCAGTAGTTCATGGACAGGGGGTGATGAGCGGTACTTC.

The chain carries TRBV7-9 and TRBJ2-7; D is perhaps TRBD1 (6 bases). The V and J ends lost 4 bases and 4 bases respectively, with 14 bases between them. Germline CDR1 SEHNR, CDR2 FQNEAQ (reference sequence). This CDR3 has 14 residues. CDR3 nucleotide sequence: TGTGCCAGCAGCTCCTACAGGGTTGGTTACGAGCAGTACTTC. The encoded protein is CASSSYRVGYEQYF.